This T cell receptor (beta chain) was sequenced in a study of blood T cell repertoires in COVID-19. Clones were sequenced by immunoSEQ multiplex PCR, and TCRdb holds only the in-frame ones, with some missing. The sample contains a few hundred thousand clones, about 90% of which appear only once. The CDR3 length is 16 residues. V was trimmed by 4 bases and J by 4 bases, leaving 22 bases between them. Germline loops: CDR1 SQVTM, CDR2 ANQGSEA. Sequencing used peripheral blood. The sequence came from a young woman with COVID-19, enrolled during active disease. The chain has TRBV29-1 and TRBJ1-1; TRBD1 might be the D (6 bases). For the CDR3, the DNA is TGCAGCGTTGGCCTATCGCGGGGGCGGGCGGGCACTGAAGCTTTCTTT. The encoded protein is CSVGLSRGRAGTEAFF. The variable domain in full, completed from reference TRBV29-1 and TRBJ1-1, reads SAVISQKPSRDICQRGTSLTIQCQVDSQVTMMFWYRQQPGQSLTLIATANQGSEATYESGFVIDKFPISRPNLTFSTLTVSNMSPEDSSIYLCSVGLSRGRAGTEAFFGQGTRLTVV.